This T cell receptor (beta chain) was documented in a study of T cell responses to AZD1222 COVID-19 vaccine. Study-wide findings and caveats: Per reports, nearly half of all spike-specific TCRs target regions that are unmutated in variants. CD4 TCRs linked to vaccination spanned spike, dominating at 160-218 and 743-854.

Comment on this clone: Its target is unknown.

The germline gives CDR1 GTSNPN, CDR2 SVGIG (reference sequence). The V end was cut by 3 bases, the J end by 0 bases, with 8 bases between. There are 14 residues in the CDR3. The method was immunoSEQ multiplex PCR; TCRdb's version includes in-frame clones alone and lacks a portion of them. The repertoire includes roughly 180,000 clones, roughly 94% of them detected once, and about 1.5% sits in the top ten. This sequence was found in an adult who received the AZD1222 COVID-19 vaccine. The chain carries TRBV30 and TRBJ2-2; a possible D gene is TRBD1 (6 bases). Source: peripheral blood, taken 28 days after the second AZD1222 dose. CDR3 nucleotide sequence: TGTGCCTGGAGAGGGACAACGAACACCGGGGAGCTGTTTTTT. It codes for CAWRGTTNTGELFF.